The 9 T cell receptor beta chains presented below share a single source sample, sequenced in a study of PD-1 blockade in classical Hodgkin lymphoma. Described time point: cycle 4 day 1 (C4D1), after about 6 weeks of nivolumab. Following autologous stem cell transplantation, relapse occurred in every patient, and exposure to brentuximab vedotin varied. Assay: immunoSEQ multiplex PCR; the TCRdb copy retains only in-frame clones and omits some. Of approximately 30,000 clones in the sample, just under 80% were seen once. The specimen was peripheral blood mononuclear cells (PBMCs), collected before the fourth cycle of nivolumab. Receptors originate from a human donor with classical Hodgkin lymphoma.

The chain joins TRBV5-4 to TRBJ1-1; D unresolved. Germline assignment: CDR1 SGHNT and CDR2 YYREEE (reference sequence). V was cut by 6 bases and J by 2 bases, with 17 bases left in between. The CDR3 spans 15 residues. For the CDR3, the DNA is TGTGCCAGCAATAAACGAGGCACAATAAACACTGAAGCTTTCTTT. Encoded protein: CASNKRGTINTEAFF.

This clone was seen only once. This chain joins TRBV5-1 and TRBJ2-3; a possible D gene is TRBD2 (6 bases). Germline assignment: CDR1 SGHRS and CDR2 YFSETQ. V shed 4 bases and J shed 4 bases, with 19 bases lying between them. The CDR3 has 16 amino acids. The CDR3 coding sequence is TGCGCCAGCAGCCCCTCGGCGCGGGGTATATCAGATACGCAGTATTTT. Its translation is CASSPSARGISDTQYF.

The chain has TRBV15 and TRBJ2-7, with no clear D. CDR3 size: 13 residues. Trimming removed 0 bases from V and 3 bases from J, with 6 bases in between. Germline CDR1 is LNHNV and CDR2 is YYDKDF (reference sequence). The chain's CDR3 is CATSREADYEQYF. CDR3 coding DNA: TGTGCCACCAGCAGAGAGGCAGACTACGAGCAGTACTTC.

The chain recombines TRBV29-1 with TRBJ2-7, with D possibly called TRBD1 or TRBD2 (5 bases each). V lost 4 bases, J lost 0 bases, and 13 bases lay in between. CDR1 is SQVTM and CDR2 is ANQGSEA in the germline V gene. This CDR3 is 14 amino acids long. Here the CDR3 DNA reads TGCAGCGTTGCTGGGGGTCGAGGCTCCTACGAGCAGTACTTC. Translating it yields CSVAGGRGSYEQYF.

The chain employs TRBV2 and TRBJ2-7; 7 bases align to TRBD1. The CDR3 is 11 residues long. Germline loops: CDR1 SNHLY, CDR2 FYNNEI. V dropped 10 bases and J dropped 7; count of bases not matched to a gene: 7. The CDR3 loop is CATAGGREQYF. In DNA, the CDR3 is TGTGCCACCGCAGGGGGACGGGAGCAGTACTTC.

This chain uses TRBV6-6 with TRBJ1-2; 8 nucleotides line up with TRBD1. CDR3 size: 12 residues. From germline, CDR1 is MNHNY and CDR2 SVGAGI (reference sequence). The ends lost 6 bases at V and 7 bases at J; junction bases unmatched: 4. The CDR3 sequence: CASRTGEGGYTF. In nucleotides, the CDR3 is TGTGCCAGCAGGACAGGGGAGGGTGGCTACACCTTC.

This chain links TRBV2 with TRBJ2-3; D may be TRBD2 (6 bases). Between the trimmed V and J ends, which lost 2 bases and 2 bases, there was a span of 11 bases. The CDR3 is 15 amino acids. The germline CDR1 and CDR2 sequences are SNHLY and FYNNEI. The CDR3 is CASSEWRVNTDTQYF. The CDR3 coding sequence is TGTGCCAGCAGTGAATGGAGGGTTAACACAGATACGCAGTATTTT.

The genes are TRBV7-9 and TRBJ2-1, with 9 bases fitting TRBD2. The ends lost 2 bases at V and 9 bases at J; junction bases unmatched: 11. This CDR3 spans 16 amino acids. The germline V gene has CDR1 SEHNR and CDR2 FQNEAQ (reference sequence). Here the CDR3 DNA reads TGTGCCAGCAGCTTACCGGTGGTAGCGGGAGTCGGTGAGCAGTTCTTC. Amino acid sequence: CASSLPVVAGVGEQFF.

The gene calls are TRBV2 and TRBJ2-7; D tentatively reads TRBD1 or TRBD2 (5 bases each). Germline loops: CDR1 SNHLY, CDR2 FYNNEI. Trimming shortened V by 8 bases and J by 2 bases, and 13 bases separated the two germline ends. This CDR3 contains 13 residues. CDR3 sequence: CASWDPTPYEQYF. CDR3 nucleotide sequence: TGTGCCAGCTGGGACCCCACTCCCTACGAGCAGTACTTC.